This T cell receptor beta chain stems from a study of regulatory T cells in long-lasting Graves disease. Details on this clonotype: Its specificity is unknown.

Both iRepertoire HTBI primers and Arm-PCR of CDR3 regions were used to build the TCR beta libraries. One entry per CDR3 protein results from TCRdb running MiXCR on the multiplex PCR reads. In the table there are around 400,000 distinct CDR3 sequences, about 14% of which are singletons. The V and J ends lost 0 bases and 0 bases respectively, with 9 bases between them. This CDR3 is built from 16 residues. The germline CDR1 and CDR2 sequences are LGHNA and YSLEER. Study-wide results and caveats: More public clonotypes were shared by persistent patients (around 2,600) than by new patients (roughly 1,000).

Time point defined: newly diagnosed GD, antithyroid drugs for less than 3 months. Generation of the TCR library employed RNA extracted from PBMCs. Sequencing used peripheral blood mononuclear cells (PBMCs), obtained at new diagnosis, from a patient treated with antithyroid drugs. The chain links TRBV4-3 to TRBJ2-1; D is undetermined. This TCR was sampled from a female donor with Graves disease. CDR3 bases: TGCGCCAGCAGCCAAGAAACAGCCGCCTCCTACAATGAGCAGTTCTTC. Amino acid sequence: CASSQETAASYNEQFF.